The 20 T cell receptor beta chains presented below share a single source sample, sequenced in a study of cytomegalovirus exposure and HLA in healthy donors. Primers included in the PCR were 60 Vbeta and 13 Jbeta primers. Sequenced by immunoSEQ multiplex PCR; TCRdb stores in-frame clones only, minus some. Here the sample spans some 170,000 clones, approximately 79% being singletons. Sequencing was done on a sample of PBMCs. The receptors shown here come from a man aged 35-49 years in good health and CMV-seropositive.

This sequence joins TRBV7-2 and TRBJ1-1; the D is unclear. This CDR3 contains 14 residues. V was cut by 5 bases and J by 1 base, with 11 bases left in between. Germline-derived CDR1 and CDR2 are SGHTA and FQGNSA. CDR3 sequence (DNA): TGTGCCAGCAGCCCCCAACAAGAGAACACTGAAGCTTTCTTT. Translation: CASSPQQENTEAFF.

This clone has a handful of counts. The rearrangement uses TRBV14 and TRBJ2-7; 12 bases match TRBD2. The CDR3 length is 18 residues. Germline CDR1 and CDR2: SGHDN and FVKESK. The junction had 9 bases not matched to a gene; V was cut back by 2 bases and J by 1 base. CDR3 loop: CASSQRRTSGTQSYEQYF. The CDR3 DNA reads TGTGCCAGCAGCCAAAGGAGGACTAGCGGGACTCAATCCTACGAGCAGTACTTC.

V gene TRBV7-9 combines with J gene TRBJ2-5; possible D gene TRBD1, 6 bases. The CDR3 is 17 amino acids. V was shortened by 2 bases and J by 6 bases, with 22 bases between the two germline ends. Germline loops: CDR1 SEHNR, CDR2 FQNEAQ (reference sequence). The CDR3: CASSLWSGGPEPKTQYF. CDR3 nucleotides: TGTGCCAGCAGCTTATGGTCTGGGGGCCCCGAGCCAAAGACCCAGTACTTC.

V is TRBV7-8 and J is TRBJ1-1, with D perhaps TRBD1 (5 bases). Trimming stripped 5 bases from V and 5 bases from J, with 15 bases between. The CDR3 sequence is 14 residues long. Germline assignment: CDR1 SGHVS and CDR2 FQNEAQ. Here the CDR3 DNA reads TGTGCCAGCAGCCTGAGTCGGGGGGATACTGAAGCTTTCTTT. Amino acid sequence: CASSLSRGDTEAFF.

The rearrangement links TRBV7-3 to TRBJ2-5; D is unresolved. Gene TRBJ2-7 matches the end of the DNA better, so the J call may be wrong. Germline values: CDR1 SGHTA, CDR2 FQGTGA. This CDR3 is built from 14 residues. In DNA form, the CDR3 reads TGTGCCAGCAGCGCCTCGGCACAGAGTGACGAGCAGTACTTC. Translation gives CASSASAQSDEQYF.

V and J are TRBV7-6 and TRBJ2-1; D is ambiguous. Trimming left V 5 bases short and J 8 bases short, with 10 bases between. Germline V gene data show CDR1 as SGHVS and CDR2 as FNYEAQ. CDR3 length equals 12 residues. In DNA form, the CDR3 reads TGTGCCAGCAGCCCGCGGTCCGATGAGCAGTTCTTC. Translation gives CASSPRSDEQFF.

This sequence joins TRBV29-1 and TRBJ2-7, with TRBD2 as a possible D gene (7 bases). This CDR3 is built from 15 residues. Trimming pared 7 bases from V and 0 bases from J, leaving 19 bases between. Germline values: CDR1 SQVTM, CDR2 ANQGSEA. This chain's CDR3 is CSGGGGSGSSYEQYF. CDR3 nucleotide sequence: TGCAGCGGTGGGGGGGGCTCCGGGAGCTCCTACGAGCAGTACTTC.

This chain connects TRBV28 to TRBJ2-1; 9 positions agree with TRBD1. The CDR3 loop spans 15 amino acids. V lost 5 bases and J lost 8; bases outside the gene matches: 10. CDR1 MDHEN and CDR2 SYDVKM come from the germline V gene. CDR3 in amino acids: CASSGAGQGFDEQFF. The CDR3 DNA reads as TGTGCCAGCAGTGGAGCGGGACAGGGTTTCGATGAGCAGTTCTTC.

The chain combines TRBV7-9 with TRBJ1-2; 8 nucleotides align to TRBD1. The V and J ends lost 5 bases and 7 bases, in that order; junction bases with no gene match: 9. Germline-derived CDR1 and CDR2 are SEHNR and FQNEAQ (reference sequence). CDR3 length: 14 amino acids. The CDR3 protein is CASSATGEGSGYTF. In nucleotides, the CDR3 is TGTGCCAGCAGCGCGACAGGGGAAGGGAGTGGCTACACCTTC.

This clone has just one count. The chain recombines TRBV5-1 with TRBJ2-7; no clear D. Germline assignment: CDR1 SGHRS and CDR2 YFSETQ. With 4 bases removed from V and 0 bases from J, the gap between germline ends came to 8 bases. This CDR3 contains 13 residues. The CDR3 bases are TGCGCCAGCAGCAACGACAACTCCTACGAGCAGTACTTC. Translated, it gives CASSNDNSYEQYF.

This clone was detected only once. The V gene is TRBV11-2, the J gene TRBJ1-1; D is unresolved. This CDR3 has 13 amino acids. Germline V gene lookup returns CDR1 SGHAT and CDR2 FQNNGV. The V gene lost 1 base and the J gene lost 3 bases, with 6 bases spanning the gap. DNA of the CDR3: TGTGCCAGCAGCTTAGTCCCCGACACTGAAGCTTTCTTT. It is translated as CASSLVPDTEAFF.

This chain joins TRBV15 and TRBJ2-1; D remains unclear. Germline-derived CDR1 and CDR2 are LNHNV and YYDKDF (reference sequence). Trimming removed 0 bases from V and 15 bases from J, with 12 bases in between. The CDR3 covers 12 residues. CDR3 DNA sequence: TGTGCCACCAGCAGAGATAGTTTAACCCGGTTCTTC. This codes for CATSRDSLTRFF.

The chain joins TRBV5-6 to TRBJ1-4, with D possibly TRBD1 on 5 matching bases. Trimming pared 4 bases from V and 4 bases from J, leaving 14 bases between. The CDR3 extends over 15 amino acids. Germline V gene data show CDR1 as SGHDT and CDR2 as YYEEEE. The CDR3 coding sequence is TGTGCCAGCAGCATTGTGGGCAGGGTTAATGAAAAACTGTTTTTT. It translates to CASSIVGRVNEKLFF.

The gene calls are TRBV10-1 and TRBJ1-2; D ambiguous. Germline loops: CDR1 WNHNN, CDR2 SYGVQD (reference sequence). The CDR3 is 13 amino acids. V was clipped by 2 bases and J by 2 bases, with 6 bases between them. CDR3 nucleotide sequence: TGCGCCAGCAGTGAGCGGGAAAACTATGGCTACACCTTC. Translation gives CASSERENYGYTF.

This clone has just one count. The rearrangement uses TRBV5-1 and TRBJ1-4, with 7 bases that match TRBD1. V dropped 0 bases and J dropped 7; count of bases not matched to a gene: 6. Germline-derived CDR1 and CDR2 are SGHRS and YFSETQ. The CDR3 is made up of 15 amino acids. The CDR3 DNA is TGCGCCAGCAGCTTGGTAGGGACAGACGGTGAAAAACTGTTTTTT. Protein sequence: CASSLVGTDGEKLFF.

The J gene is TRBJ2-2, the V gene TRBV5-6, with D unclear. The CDR3 extends over 12 amino acids. V lost 6 bases and J lost 4, with 7 bases in between. Germline V gives CDR1 SGHDT, CDR2 YYEEEE. The CDR3 nucleotides are TGTGCCAGCACGCTGAGCACCGGGGAGCTGTTTTTT. This codes for CASTLSTGELFF.

The chain links TRBV19 to TRBJ1-3; D not resolved. This CDR3 spans 15 amino acids. In germline, CDR1 is LNHDA, CDR2 SQIVND (reference sequence). Trimming pared 6 bases from V and 0 bases from J, leaving 12 bases between. The CDR3 DNA reads TGTGCCAGTAGCTATTCTCCCTCCTCTGGAAACACCATATATTTT. This codes for CASSYSPSSGNTIYF.

The table lists this clone with a few counts. The V gene is TRBV27, the J gene TRBJ1-2; 7 nucleotides align to TRBD1. This CDR3 spans 12 amino acids. The junction had 4 bases not matched to a gene; V was cut back by 5 bases and J by 7 bases. Germline CDR1 MNHEY, CDR2 SMNVEV (reference sequence). The CDR3 here is CASSARQGGYTF. The DNA for the CDR3 is TGTGCCAGCAGTGCTCGACAGGGTGGCTACACCTTC.

CDR3 in amino acids: CASSRGDRDLGETQYF. The CDR3 region has the DNA TGCGCCAGCAGCCGCGGGGACAGGGACTTGGGCGAGACCCAGTACTTC. The chain carries TRBV5-1 and TRBJ2-5; 9 nucleotides line up with TRBD1. Trimming at V came to 4 bases and at J to 5 bases, leaving 12 bases not matched to a gene. CDR3 length equals 16 residues. Germline V gives CDR1 SGHRS, CDR2 YFSETQ.

The rearrangement uses TRBV9 and TRBJ1-1; a weak D match, TRBD1 (5 bases). This CDR3 has 16 amino acids. Trimming cost V 3 bases and J 2 bases, with 17 bases left between them. The germline V gene has CDR1 SGDLS and CDR2 YYNGEE. Written as DNA, the CDR3 is TGTGCCAGCAGCGCCCAGGAGGGGCAGACTAACACTGAAGCTTTCTTT. It codes for CASSAQEGQTNTEAFF. The whole variable domain, filled in from reference TRBV9 and TRBJ1-1, reads DSGVTQTPKHLITATGQRVTLRCSPRSGDLSVYWYQQSLDQGLQFLIQYYNGEERAKGNILERFSAQQFPDLHSELNLSSLELGDSALYFCASSAQEGQTNTEAFFGQGTRLTVV.